These 21 T cell receptor beta chains were all obtained from the same sample, sequenced in a study of blood T cell repertoires in COVID-19. Produced via immunoSEQ multiplex PCR; TCRdb's table is partial and in-frame only. The sample carries over 65,000 clones, roughly 86% recorded once. The sample taken for sequencing was peripheral blood. Every receptor here comes from a human donor in a cohort sampled during active COVID-19.

This clone was seen a few times. The V and J genes are TRBV6-5 and TRBJ1-4, with 9 bases matching TRBD1. The CDR3 loop spans 15 amino acids. In germline, CDR1 is MNHEY, CDR2 SVGAGI. J was trimmed by 5 bases and V by 6 bases; bases with no gene match: 7. The CDR3 region is CASRLQGAVNEKLFF. The CDR3 coding sequence is TGTGCCAGCAGACTACAGGGGGCGGTAAATGAAAAACTGTTTTTT.

Remarks on this clone: The same CDR3 can be traced to other DNA sequences in this sample. The gene calls are TRBV6-5 and TRBJ1-2; D is ambiguous. The CDR3 is made up of 14 amino acids. CDR1 and CDR2 from the germline V gene are MNHEY and SVGAGI. Trimming took off 6 bases at V and 0 bases at J, with 11 bases between the two ends. In nucleotides, the CDR3 is TGTGCCAGCAGGGCCGACGGGACTAACTATGGCTACACCTTC. It yields the protein CASRADGTNYGYTF.

V gene TRBV21-1 combines with J gene TRBJ2-3; TRBD1, the D gene given by the table, was not confirmed from the DNA. TRBV21-1 is described as a pseudogene. There are 17 residues in the CDR3. CDR3 protein: CASSKATTGGESDTQYF. The DNA of the CDR3 is TGTGCCAGCAGCAAAGCCACTACAGGGGGCGAGTCAGATACGCAGTATTTT.

The CDR3 region has the DNA TGTGCCAGCAGTCAGACGGGGGGGCCAGATACGCAGTATTTT. This sequence encodes CASSQTGGPDTQYF. The V gene is TRBV5-5, the J gene TRBJ2-3, with 8 bases matching TRBD2. This CDR3 spans 14 amino acids. The V segment lost 5 bases and the J segment 4 bases; nucleotides outside the gene matches: 6. Germline V gene lookup returns CDR1 SGHKS and CDR2 YYEKEE (reference sequence).

The V call is TRBV3-1 (or the pseudogene TRBV3-2), the J call TRBJ1-6; TRBD1 aligns across 10 bases. Germline V gives CDR1 LGHDT, CDR2 YNNKEL (reference sequence). V lost 4 bases to trimming and J lost 13 bases; unmatched junction nucleotides: 7. The CDR3 consists of 14 residues. In nucleotides, the CDR3 is TGTGCCAGCAGCCGGGACAGGGGAATTCACCCCCTCCACTTT. Its translation is CASSRDRGIHPLHF.

V is TRBV7-9 and J is TRBJ1-2; D is uncertain. CDR3 length: 13 residues. Germline values: CDR1 SEHNR, CDR2 FQNEAQ (reference sequence). V gave up 2 bases and J gave up 0 bases, with 4 bases separating them. CDR3 sequence reads: CASSLHANYGYTF. The CDR3 DNA reads TGTGCCAGCAGCTTACATGCTAACTATGGCTACACCTTC.

CDR3 residues: CASSAYRQGGTEAFF. CDR3 in DNA: TGTGCCAGCTCAGCATACAGACAGGGAGGCACTGAAGCTTTCTTT. The chain uses TRBV18 and TRBJ1-1; 7 bases match TRBD1. The germline CDR1 and CDR2 sequences are KGHSH and LQKENI. This CDR3 spans 15 amino acids. After removal of 5 bases from V and 4 bases from J, the junction contained 10 bases not matched to a gene.

This chain links TRBV12-3 or TRBV12-4 with TRBJ1-1, with TRBD1 as a possible D gene (5 bases). The V end lost 6 bases, the J end lost 4 bases, and 12 bases lay between the germline ends. There are 13 residues in the CDR3. The CDR3 DNA sequence: TGTGCCAGCAGCGCCGGGGGTCTCACTGAAGCTTTCTTT. This translates into CASSAGGLTEAFF.

The chain joins TRBV7-2 to TRBJ1-6; D gene unclear. Deletions cut 1 base from V and 6 bases from J, with 13 bases between. Germline V gene sequence: CDR1 SGHTA, CDR2 FQGNSA. The CDR3 runs 16 residues. As DNA, the CDR3 is TGTGCCAGCAGCTTAGGAAGCGGACGGAGTAATTCACCCCTCCACTTT. It encodes CASSLGSGRSNSPLHF.

The DNA for the CDR3 is TGTGCCAGCAGGCCTACCATAGGGGAACTGTTTTTT. This sequence encodes CASRPTIGELFF. The chain joins TRBV11-2 to TRBJ1-4, with D tentatively TRBD1 (5 bases). Germline CDR1 and CDR2: SGHAT and FQNNGV. There are 12 residues in the CDR3. The ends were cut back, 6 bases at V and 12 bases at J, with 14 bases in the middle.

The chain links TRBV7-2 to TRBJ1-2; possible D gene TRBD1, 6 bases. Germline CDR1 SGHTA, CDR2 FQGNSA. Trimming pared 8 bases from V and 5 bases from J, leaving 21 bases between. The CDR3 covers 15 residues. The CDR3 region is CASCPGGQGKYGYTF. CDR3 coding DNA: TGTGCCAGCTGTCCGGGGGGGCAGGGAAAATATGGCTACACCTTC.

About this clone itself: At one end the junction does not follow the germline gene, possibly because of a read error. The chain joins TRBV7-2 to TRBJ2-7; D is undetermined. In germline, CDR1 is SGHTA, CDR2 FQGNSA. This CDR3 is 13 amino acids long. The CDR3 DNA is TGTGCCAGCAGCGTAGCCTTTTCCTACGAGCAGTACTTC. This gives the protein CASSVAFSYEQYF.

J is TRBJ1-4 and V is TRBV6-1, with 10 nucleotides matching TRBD1. The V gene end was trimmed by 3 bases and the J gene end by 11 bases; junction bases not matched to a gene: 15. The germline V gene has CDR1 MNHNS and CDR2 SASEGT. There are 17 residues in the CDR3. The CDR3 region is CASSEAEGDRGNEKLFF. The CDR3 coding sequence is TGTGCCAGCAGTGAGGCCGAGGGGGACAGGGGAAACGAGAAACTGTTTTTT.

This chain joins TRBV6-5 and TRBJ1-5; the match to TRBD1 covers 7 bases. V trimming: 6 bases; J trimming: 4 bases; junction bases outside the gene matches: 9. This CDR3 comprises 15 residues. Germline V gives CDR1 MNHEY, CDR2 SVGAGI. The CDR3: CASSPRGGLNQPQHF. The CDR3 DNA is TGTGCCAGCAGCCCCCGAGGGGGCTTAAATCAGCCCCAGCATTTT.

The V gene is TRBV18, the J gene TRBJ1-2; D perhaps matches TRBD1 (5 bases). The CDR3 covers 14 residues. The germline V gene encodes CDR1 KGHSH and CDR2 LQKENI. Trimming cost V 2 bases and J 2 bases, with 9 bases left between them. DNA of the CDR3: TGTGCCAGCTCACCAGGGGCAGGCAACTATGGCTACACCTTC. The encoded protein is CASSPGAGNYGYTF.

This chain links TRBV6-5 with TRBJ2-3; D unresolved. This CDR3 comprises 15 residues. CDR1 and CDR2 (germline): MNHEY, SVGAGI. The V and J ends lost 6 bases and 0 bases respectively, with 13 bases between them. This CDR3 reads CASRVTDTSTDTQYF. For the CDR3, the DNA is TGTGCCAGCAGGGTGACCGACACTAGCACAGATACGCAGTATTTT.

This clone was observed a single time. The chain uses TRBV12-5 and TRBJ2-1, with a possible D match to TRBD1 (6 bases). Per germline, CDR1 LGHNT and CDR2 FRNRAP. V lost 6 bases and J 3 bases, leaving 9 bases between the germline ends. The CDR3 is 13 amino acids. CDR3 loop: CASGGTFYNEQFF. CDR3 coding DNA: TGTGCTAGTGGGGGGACATTCTACAATGAGCAGTTCTTC.

J is TRBJ1-2 and V is TRBV6-5; 7 bases align to TRBD1. Germline CDR1 is MNHEY and CDR2 is SVGAGI. The V segment lost 6 bases and the J segment 3 bases; nucleotides outside the gene matches: 7. The CDR3 is 14 amino acids. CDR3 loop: CASSPQGGHYGYTF. CDR3 in DNA: TGTGCCAGCAGCCCCCAGGGGGGACACTATGGCTACACCTTC.

J is TRBJ2-1 and V is TRBV5-1; 7 bases map to TRBD1. The ends lost 1 base at V and 0 bases at J; junction bases unmatched: 1. Germline CDR1 SGHRS, CDR2 YFSETQ. The CDR3 is 15 residues long. The CDR3 sequence is CASSLPGGSYNEQFF. In DNA, the CDR3 is TGCGCCAGCAGCTTGCCAGGGGGCTCCTACAATGAGCAGTTCTTC.

This clone was seen only once. This chain joins TRBV10-3 and TRBJ1-5, with unresolved D. CDR3 length equals 17 residues. Per the germline V gene, CDR1 is ENHRY and CDR2 is SYGVKD. V shed 0 bases and J shed 1 base, with 13 bases lying between them. The CDR3 nucleotides are TGTGCCATCAGTGAGTCTGGAGGGCCGGGGAGCAATCAGCCCCAGCATTTT. Its protein is CAISESGGPGSNQPQHF.

The chain joins TRBV6-5 to TRBJ1-5, with D possibly being TRBD1 (5 bases). Germline CDR1 MNHEY, CDR2 SVGAGI. Trimming took off 6 bases at V and 7 bases at J, with 16 bases between the two ends. The CDR3 consists of 14 residues. In nucleotides, the CDR3 is TGTGCCAGCAGCAAAGTAGGGAGGGGCCAGCCCCAGCATTTT. Its protein product is CASSKVGRGQPQHF.